The following is a T cell receptor (beta chain) sequence with its context. This specimen comes from a study of T-cell reconstitution after alpha-beta-depleted transplantation in children. Preparation of the TCRbeta library was carried out with unique molecular identifiers. One entry per CDR3 protein, called by TCRdb with MiXCR from the PCR reads. The sample comprises 350,000 to 450,000 distinct CDR3 sequences, 13% of which are singletons, and approximately 4.2% rests with the top ten. Sequenced material: PBMCs, taken from the stem cell graft. This clonotype was sampled from a human donor who donated a stem cell graft to a child with Fanconi anemia.

The CDR3 loop is CAWRKGSNTEAFF. The DNA of the CDR3 is TGTGCCTGGAGAAAGGGGTCGAACACTGAAGCTTTCTTT. The rearrangement joins TRBV30 to TRBJ1-1; a weak D match, TRBD1 (5 bases). Germline V gene lookup returns CDR1 GTSNPN and CDR2 SVGIG (reference sequence). The CDR3 has 13 residues. The V end was cut by 3 bases, the J end by 1 base, with 9 bases between.